The T cell receptor (beta chain) under discussion was sequenced for a study of control samples from healthy donors and cancer patients. Assay: immunoSEQ multiplex PCR; the TCRdb copy retains only in-frame clones and omits some. Of under 100,000 clones listed, 80% to 95% are singletons. CDR3 length equals 13 residues. Trimming removed 6 bases at V and 2 bases at J, with 10 bases between. Germline V gene sequence: CDR1 SEHNR, CDR2 FQNEAQ (reference sequence). Input material: blood. The origin of this receptor is a woman in her 30s in good health. The V call is TRBV7-9, the J call TRBJ1-2; D perhaps matches TRBD1 (5 bases). CDR3 coding DNA: TGTGCCAGCAGTCGGGACGGAAACTATGGCTACACCTTC. Residues: CASSRDGNYGYTF.